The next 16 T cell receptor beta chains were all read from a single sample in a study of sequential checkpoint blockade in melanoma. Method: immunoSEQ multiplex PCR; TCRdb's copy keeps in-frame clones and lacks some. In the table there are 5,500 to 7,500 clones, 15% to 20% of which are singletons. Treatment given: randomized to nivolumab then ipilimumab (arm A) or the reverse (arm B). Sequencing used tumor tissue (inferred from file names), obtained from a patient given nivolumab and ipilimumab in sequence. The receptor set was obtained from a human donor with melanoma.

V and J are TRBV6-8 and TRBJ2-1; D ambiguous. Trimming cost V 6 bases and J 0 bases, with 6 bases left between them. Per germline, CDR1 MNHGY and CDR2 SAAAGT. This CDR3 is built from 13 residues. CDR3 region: CASRLSSYNEQFF. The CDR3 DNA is TGTGCCAGCAGATTAAGCTCCTACAATGAGCAGTTCTTC.

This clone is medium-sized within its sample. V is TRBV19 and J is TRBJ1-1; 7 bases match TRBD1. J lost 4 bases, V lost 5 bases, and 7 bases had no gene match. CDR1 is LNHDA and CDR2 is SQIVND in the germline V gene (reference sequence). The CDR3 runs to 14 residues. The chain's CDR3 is CASSGGGPLTEAFF. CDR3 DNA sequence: TGTGCCAGTAGTGGAGGGGGCCCACTCACTGAAGCTTTCTTT.

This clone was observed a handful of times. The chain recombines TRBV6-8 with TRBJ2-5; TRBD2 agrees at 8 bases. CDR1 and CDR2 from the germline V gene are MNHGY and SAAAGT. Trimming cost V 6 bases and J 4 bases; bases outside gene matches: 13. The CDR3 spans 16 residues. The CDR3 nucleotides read TGTGCCAGCAGACTGACTAGCGAAATCGGGCTAGAGACCCAGTACTTC. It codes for CASRLTSEIGLETQYF.

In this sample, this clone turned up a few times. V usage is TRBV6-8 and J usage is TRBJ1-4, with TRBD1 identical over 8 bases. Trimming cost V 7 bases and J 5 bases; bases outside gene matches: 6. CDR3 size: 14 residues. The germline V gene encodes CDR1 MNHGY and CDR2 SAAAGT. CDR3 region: CASIQDRENEKLFF. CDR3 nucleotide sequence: TGTGCCAGCATCCAGGACAGGGAGAATGAAAAACTGTTTTTT.

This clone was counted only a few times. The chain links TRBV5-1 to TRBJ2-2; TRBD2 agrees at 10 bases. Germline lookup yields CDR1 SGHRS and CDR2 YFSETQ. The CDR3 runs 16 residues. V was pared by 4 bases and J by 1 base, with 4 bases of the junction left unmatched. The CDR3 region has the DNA TGCGCCAGCAGCCATGGACTAGCGGTGAACACCGGGGAGCTGTTTTTT. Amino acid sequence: CASSHGLAVNTGELFF.

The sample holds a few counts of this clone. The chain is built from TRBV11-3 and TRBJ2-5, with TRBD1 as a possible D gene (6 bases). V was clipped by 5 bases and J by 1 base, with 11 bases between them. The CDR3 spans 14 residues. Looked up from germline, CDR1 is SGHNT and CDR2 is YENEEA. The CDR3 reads CASSPGTFQETQYF. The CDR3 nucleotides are TGTGCCAGCAGCCCCGGGACATTCCAAGAGACCCAGTACTTC.

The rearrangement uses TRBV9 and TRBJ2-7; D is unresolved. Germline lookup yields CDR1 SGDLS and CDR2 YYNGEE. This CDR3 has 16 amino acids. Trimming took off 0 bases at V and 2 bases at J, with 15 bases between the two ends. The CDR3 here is CASSVGNDPGAYEQYF. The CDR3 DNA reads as TGTGCCAGCAGCGTAGGTAACGACCCTGGTGCCTACGAGCAGTACTTC.

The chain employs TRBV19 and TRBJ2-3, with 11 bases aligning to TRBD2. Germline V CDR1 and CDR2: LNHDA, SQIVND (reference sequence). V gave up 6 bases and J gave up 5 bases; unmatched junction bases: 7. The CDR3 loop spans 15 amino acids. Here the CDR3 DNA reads TGTGCCAGTAGCTCTAGCGGGGGGCCAGGAGATACGCAGTATTTT. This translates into CASSSSGGPGDTQYF.

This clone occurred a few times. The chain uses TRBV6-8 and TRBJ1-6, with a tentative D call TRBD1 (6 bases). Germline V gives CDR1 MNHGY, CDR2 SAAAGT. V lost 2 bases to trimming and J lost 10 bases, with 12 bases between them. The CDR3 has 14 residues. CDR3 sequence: CASSYEGGGSPLHF. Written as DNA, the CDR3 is TGTGCCAGCAGTTACGAAGGGGGTGGGTCACCCCTCCACTTT.

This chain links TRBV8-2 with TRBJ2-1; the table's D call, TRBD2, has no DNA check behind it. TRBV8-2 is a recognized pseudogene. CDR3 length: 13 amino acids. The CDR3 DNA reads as TGTGCCAGCAGTCGCACTAGATGGGAGGAGCAGTTCTTC. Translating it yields CASSRTRWEEQFF.

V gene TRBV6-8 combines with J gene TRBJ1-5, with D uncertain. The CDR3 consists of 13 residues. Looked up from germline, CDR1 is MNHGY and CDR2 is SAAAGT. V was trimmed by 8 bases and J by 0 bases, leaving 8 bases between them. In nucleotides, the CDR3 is TGTGCCAGCGCAGGTTATAGCAATCAGCCCCAGCATTTT. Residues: CASAGYSNQPQHF.

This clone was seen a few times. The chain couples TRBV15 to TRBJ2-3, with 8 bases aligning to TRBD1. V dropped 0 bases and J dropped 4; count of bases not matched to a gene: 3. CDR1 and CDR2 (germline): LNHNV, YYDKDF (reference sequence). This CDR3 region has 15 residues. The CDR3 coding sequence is TGTGCCACCAGCAGAGACAGGGGGCGCCCAGATACGCAGTATTTT. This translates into CATSRDRGRPDTQYF.

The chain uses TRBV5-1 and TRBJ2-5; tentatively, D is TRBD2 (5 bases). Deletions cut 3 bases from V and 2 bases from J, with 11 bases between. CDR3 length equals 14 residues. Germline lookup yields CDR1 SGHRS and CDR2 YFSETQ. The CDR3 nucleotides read TGCGCCAGCAGCTCCGGGGAGTGGCAAGAGACCCAGTACTTC. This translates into CASSSGEWQETQYF.

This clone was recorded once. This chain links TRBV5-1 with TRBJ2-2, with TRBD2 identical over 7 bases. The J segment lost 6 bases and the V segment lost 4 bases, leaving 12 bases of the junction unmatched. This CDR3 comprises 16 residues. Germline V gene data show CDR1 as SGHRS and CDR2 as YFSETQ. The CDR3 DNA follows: TGCGCCAGCAGCCCCTTTGCGGCGGGGGTATCCGGGGAGCTGTTTTTT. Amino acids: CASSPFAAGVSGELFF.

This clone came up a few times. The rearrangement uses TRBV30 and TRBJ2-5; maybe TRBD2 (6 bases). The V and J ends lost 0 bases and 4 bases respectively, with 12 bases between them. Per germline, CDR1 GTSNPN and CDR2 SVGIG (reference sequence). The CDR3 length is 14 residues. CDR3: CAWSVRGTLETQYF. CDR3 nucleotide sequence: TGTGCCTGGAGTGTACGGGGGACGCTAGAGACCCAGTACTTC.

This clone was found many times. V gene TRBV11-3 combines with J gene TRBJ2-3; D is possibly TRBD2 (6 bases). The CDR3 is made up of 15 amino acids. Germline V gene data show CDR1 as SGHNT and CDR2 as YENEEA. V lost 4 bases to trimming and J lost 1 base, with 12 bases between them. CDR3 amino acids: CASSSWSGGTDTQYF. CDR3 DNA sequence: TGTGCCAGCAGCTCGTGGTCGGGGGGCACAGATACGCAGTATTTT.